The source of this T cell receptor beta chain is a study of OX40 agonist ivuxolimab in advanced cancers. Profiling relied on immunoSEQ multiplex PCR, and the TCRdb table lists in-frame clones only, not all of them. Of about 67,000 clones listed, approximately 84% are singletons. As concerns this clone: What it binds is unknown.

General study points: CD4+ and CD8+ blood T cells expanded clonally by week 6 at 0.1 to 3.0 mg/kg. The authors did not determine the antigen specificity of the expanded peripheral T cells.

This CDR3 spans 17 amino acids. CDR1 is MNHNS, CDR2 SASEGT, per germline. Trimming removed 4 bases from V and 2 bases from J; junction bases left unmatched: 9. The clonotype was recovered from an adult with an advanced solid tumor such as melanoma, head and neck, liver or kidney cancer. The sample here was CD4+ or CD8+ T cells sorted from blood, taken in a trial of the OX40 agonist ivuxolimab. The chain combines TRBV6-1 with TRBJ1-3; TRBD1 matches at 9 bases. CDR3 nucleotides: TGTGCCAGCAGTGTGGGGACAGGGAGTGCAGCTGGAAACACCATATATTTT. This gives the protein CASSVGTGSAAGNTIYF.